The 28 T cell receptor beta chains presented below share a single source sample, sequenced in a study of cytomegalovirus exposure and HLA in healthy donors. With 60 Vbeta and 13 Jbeta primers, the PCR was carried out. Data came from immunoSEQ multiplex PCR; TCRdb stores just in-frame clones and leaves some out. The sample consists of more than 85,000 clones, around 70% of them appearing once. The sequenced sample was PBMCs. The origin of the receptors is a man aged 35-49 years in good health and CMV-seronegative.

The chain has TRBV7-3 and TRBJ2-2; 8 bases fit TRBD1. The length of the CDR3 is 16 residues. Trimming cost V 1 base and J 5 bases; bases outside gene matches: 6. CDR1 is SGHTA and CDR2 is FQGTGA in the germline V gene. This CDR3 reads CASSLRQGARTGELFF. The CDR3 region has the DNA TGTGCCAGCAGCTTAAGGCAGGGGGCGCGAACCGGGGAGCTGTTTTTT.

The chain has TRBV30 and TRBJ2-3; a possible D gene is TRBD1 (6 bases). The V end lost 3 bases, the J end lost 0 bases, and 16 bases lay between the germline ends. CDR3 length equals 16 residues. Germline assignment: CDR1 GTSNPN and CDR2 SVGIG (reference sequence). CDR3 coding DNA: TGTGCCTGGAGCTTGGGGGCGGAGCCTAGCACAGATACGCAGTATTTT. This codes for CAWSLGAEPSTDTQYF.

The genes are TRBV4-1 and TRBJ1-1, with 7 positions matching TRBD1. Germline V gives CDR1 MGHRA, CDR2 YSYEKL. This CDR3 is 14 amino acids long. Germline trimming cut 0 bases from V and 3 bases from J; bases unmatched to any gene: 1. The CDR3 loop reads CASSQDRGYTEAFF. CDR3 sequence (DNA): TGCGCCAGCAGCCAAGACAGGGGGTACACTGAAGCTTTCTTT.

The J gene is TRBJ2-2, the V gene TRBV2; 9 bases fit TRBD1. CDR1 and CDR2 (germline): SNHLY, FYNNEI. The length of the CDR3 is 14 residues. J was trimmed by 4 bases and V by 6 bases; bases with no gene match: 3. As DNA, the CDR3 is TGTGCCAGCAGCGAGACAGGGGGCACCGGGGAGCTGTTTTTT. Residues: CASSETGGTGELFF.

The chain links TRBV11-3 to TRBJ2-7; D possibly corresponds to TRBD2 (5 bases). CDR3 length: 15 amino acids. V gave up 0 bases and J gave up 0 bases, with 9 bases separating them. Germline assignment: CDR1 SGHNT and CDR2 YENEEA. In nucleotides, the CDR3 is TGTGCCAGCAGCTTAGAGGCCGGGAACTCCTACGAGCAGTACTTC. Its protein product is CASSLEAGNSYEQYF.

V usage is TRBV7-9 and J usage is TRBJ1-1; D unresolved. This CDR3 has 11 amino acids. Trimming pared 7 bases from V and 7 bases from J, leaving 10 bases between. Per germline, CDR1 SEHNR and CDR2 FQNEAQ (reference sequence). In DNA form, the CDR3 reads TGTGCCAGCATCCGTTCGGGTGAAGCTTTCTTT. Translation: CASIRSGEAFF.

This rearrangement joins TRBV10-3 to TRBJ2-5; a possible D gene is TRBD2 (5 bases). Trimming pared 0 bases from V and 5 bases from J, leaving 7 bases between. This CDR3 contains 13 residues. CDR1 and CDR2 (germline): ENHRY, SYGVKD. The CDR3 here is CAISESLAETQYF. The CDR3 DNA sequence: TGTGCCATCAGTGAGTCGCTAGCCGAGACCCAGTACTTC.

The chain links TRBV5-4 to TRBJ1-2; D perhaps matches TRBD1 (5 bases). V gave up 0 bases and J gave up 7 bases, with 16 bases separating them. The CDR3 has 15 residues. Germline-derived CDR1 and CDR2 are SGHNT and YYREEE (reference sequence). The DNA of the CDR3 is TGTGCCAGCAGCTTGGCCGGAAGGGGCTCTGGTGGCTACACCTTC. Residues: CASSLAGRGSGGYTF.

The V gene is TRBV19, the J gene TRBJ2-3; D unresolved. The CDR3 has 15 residues. Per germline, CDR1 LNHDA and CDR2 SQIVND (reference sequence). V lost 3 bases to trimming and J lost 2 bases, with 12 bases between them. The CDR3 coding sequence is TGTGCCAGTAGTATTAGTGACACCTACACAGATACGCAGTATTTT. Its protein is CASSISDTYTDTQYF.

The rearrangement links TRBV30 to TRBJ2-4; 8 nucleotides align to TRBD2. J gave up 3 bases and V 1 base, and 8 bases lay outside the gene matches. The CDR3 is 16 amino acids. Germline assignment: CDR1 GTSNPN and CDR2 SVGIG (reference sequence). The CDR3 region is CAWSARGAVGKNIQYF. The CDR3 coding sequence is TGTGCCTGGAGTGCGCGGGGGGCTGTGGGCAAAAACATTCAGTACTTC.

This chain uses TRBV9 with TRBJ1-1; D perhaps matches TRBD1 (6 bases). Trimming took off 4 bases at V and 0 bases at J, with 16 bases between the two ends. CDR1 is SGDLS, CDR2 YYNGEE, per germline. The CDR3 runs 16 residues. CDR3 coding DNA: TGTGCCAGCAGCACCCCGAGGGGGGGTCTGAACACTGAAGCTTTCTTT. Residues: CASSTPRGGLNTEAFF.

The chain combines TRBV9 with TRBJ2-5; TRBD2 aligns across 7 bases. The trim removed 4 bases at V and 2 bases at J, leaving 8 bases unmatched. The CDR3 sequence is 15 residues long. Germline V gene data show CDR1 as SGDLS and CDR2 as YYNGEE. The CDR3 reads CASSPRGAGQETQYF. The CDR3 DNA reads as TGTGCCAGCAGCCCCCGGGGAGCGGGACAAGAGACCCAGTACTTC.

The rearrangement joins TRBV19 to TRBJ2-1, with 10 bases lining up with TRBD1. This CDR3 contains 16 residues. V shed 5 bases and J 7 bases; nucleotides not matched to a gene: 11. The germline CDR1 and CDR2 sequences are LNHDA and SQIVND (reference sequence). CDR3 DNA sequence: TGTGCCAGTAGTCTCACCGGGACAGGGGTCGTGAATGAGCAGTTCTTC. Protein product: CASSLTGTGVVNEQFF. Full variable domain (rest looked up from reference TRBV19 and TRBJ2-1): DGGITQSPKYLFRKEGQNVTLSCEQNLNHDAMYWYRQDPGQGLRLIYYSQIVNDFQKGDIAEGYSVSREKKESFPLTVTSAQKNPTAFYLCASSLTGTGVVNEQFFGPGTRLTVL.

The chain combines TRBV2 with TRBJ2-3, with 9 bases that match TRBD2. Germline lookup yields CDR1 SNHLY and CDR2 FYNNEI. V shed 11 bases, J shed 1 base, and the junction held 4 bases outside the gene matches. The CDR3 contains 13 residues. The chain's CDR3 is CAGRTSGTDTQYF. Written as DNA, the CDR3 is TGTGCCGGTAGGACTAGCGGCACAGATACGCAGTATTTT. The entire variable domain, with the rest obtained from reference TRBV2 and TRBJ2-3, is as follows: EPEVTQTPSHQVTQMGQEVILRCVPISNHLYFYWYRQILGQKVEFLVSFYNNEISEKSEIFDDQFSVERPDGSNFTLKIRSTKLEDSAMYFCAGRTSGTDTQYFGPGTRLTVL.

This sequence joins TRBV4-1 and TRBJ2-7; TRBD1 is a possible D gene (5 bases). V lost 0 bases to trimming and J lost 2 bases, with 8 bases between them. The CDR3 covers 14 residues. Germline values: CDR1 MGHRA, CDR2 YSYEKL. The CDR3 nucleotides read TGCGCCAGCAGCCAAGATGGGGCCCCCTACGAGCAGTACTTC. This encodes CASSQDGAPYEQYF.

This chain links TRBV4-1 with TRBJ2-7, with 7 bases identical to TRBD2. This CDR3 region has 15 residues. Germline loops: CDR1 MGHRA, CDR2 YSYEKL. V dropped 1 base and J dropped 6; count of bases not matched to a gene: 9. CDR3 amino acids: CASSQVRGDSPEQYF. The CDR3 DNA is TGCGCCAGCAGCCAAGTCCGGGGGGATAGTCCCGAGCAGTACTTC.

This chain joins TRBV4-1 and TRBJ2-7; 13 positions match TRBD2. The CDR3 contains 17 residues. Germline lookup yields CDR1 MGHRA and CDR2 YSYEKL. Trimming removed 1 base from V and 4 bases from J; junction bases left unmatched: 7. The CDR3, as DNA: TGCGCCAGCAGCCAAGGCTGGGGACTAGCGGGACCTTACGAGCAGTACTTC. Encoded protein: CASSQGWGLAGPYEQYF.

This clone has just a few counts. Different DNA sequences within this sample yield the same CDR3. The CDR3 bases are TGTGCCAGCATTAGAGGCAATGAGCAGTTCTTC. Its protein product is CASIRGNEQFF. The J gene is TRBJ2-1, the V gene TRBV6-5; no clear D. Germline loops: CDR1 MNHEY, CDR2 SVGAGI. V lost 7 bases to trimming and J lost 6 bases, with 7 bases between them. The CDR3 is made up of 11 amino acids.

The chain combines TRBV5-6 with TRBJ2-7; 9 nucleotides match TRBD1. Germline CDR1 reads SGHDT; CDR2 reads YYEEEE. The V segment lost 4 bases and the J segment 6 bases; nucleotides outside the gene matches: 11. The CDR3 has 15 amino acids. This CDR3 is CASSILDRGDGEQYF. CDR3 nucleotides: TGTGCCAGCAGCATTCTGGACAGGGGAGATGGCGAGCAGTACTTC.

The sample holds a few counts of this clone. This chain joins TRBV19 and TRBJ2-3, with a tentative D call TRBD2 (6 bases). The CDR3 loop spans 15 amino acids. CDR1 is LNHDA, CDR2 SQIVND, per germline (reference sequence). V dropped 3 bases and J dropped 3 bases, with 13 bases sitting between them. Written as DNA, the CDR3 is TGTGCCAGTAGTATGGACGGGGGTTTGACAGATACGCAGTATTTT. Translating it yields CASSMDGGLTDTQYF.

The CDR3 nucleotides are TGTGCCAGCAGCCCTAGGGACAGGGGCACTGAAGCTTTCTTT. Its translation is CASSPRDRGTEAFF. The V call is TRBV7-9, the J call TRBJ1-1; TRBD1 agrees at 10 bases. The J segment lost 4 bases and the V segment lost 5 bases, leaving 4 bases of the junction unmatched. The germline V gene has CDR1 SEHNR and CDR2 FQNEAQ (reference sequence). CDR3 size: 14 residues.

This chain joins TRBV27 and TRBJ1-6; 7 positions match TRBD1. This CDR3 spans 16 amino acids. Germline CDR1 and CDR2: MNHEY and SMNVEV (reference sequence). Losses at the gene ends were 5 bases for V and 7 bases for J; bases not matched to a gene: 11. In DNA, the CDR3 is TGTGCCAGCAGTGCTAACAGGGGCCGCATAAATTCACCCCTCCACTTT. Translated, it gives CASSANRGRINSPLHF.

V is TRBV11-3 and J is TRBJ2-1; 11 bases fit TRBD2. The CDR3 spans 16 residues. Germline lookup yields CDR1 SGHNT and CDR2 YENEEA. V was clipped by 3 bases and J by 3 bases; unmatched bases: 4. CDR3 loop: CASSFGGTSGYNEQFF. In nucleotides, the CDR3 is TGTGCCAGCAGCTTCGGTGGGACTAGCGGCTACAATGAGCAGTTCTTC.

This chain links TRBV6-6 with TRBJ1-1, with D perhaps matching TRBD1 (5 bases). With 7 bases removed from V and 6 bases from J, the gap between germline ends came to 12 bases. The CDR3 spans 12 residues. Germline V gives CDR1 MNHNY, CDR2 SVGAGI (reference sequence). The CDR3 sequence: CASIPGGPEAFF. CDR3 nucleotide sequence: TGTGCCAGCATTCCGGGGGGTCCTGAAGCTTTCTTT.

The chain recombines TRBV27 with TRBJ1-5; D is ambiguous. Trimming left V 4 bases short and J 2 bases short, with 12 bases between. Germline V gives CDR1 MNHEY, CDR2 SMNVEV (reference sequence). The CDR3 has 15 residues. In nucleotides, the CDR3 is TGTGCCAGCAGTTCCCGACGGAGGGGCAATCAGCCCCAGCATTTT. It specifies CASSSRRRGNQPQHF.

This clone was seen a few times. This chain uses TRBV10-1 with TRBJ2-7; D may be TRBD2 (6 bases). CDR1 is WNHNN, CDR2 SYGVQD, per germline (reference sequence). Between the trimmed V and J ends, which lost 2 bases and 6 bases, there was a span of 11 bases. CDR3 length: 13 residues. The CDR3 bases are TGCGCCAGCAGTGAGCTCCGGGGAGGCGAGCAGTACTTC. Translating gives CASSELRGGEQYF.

This clone has only a few counts. The chain joins TRBV6-4 to TRBJ2-3, with TRBD2 as a possible D gene (6 bases). CDR1 MRHNA and CDR2 SNTAGT come from the germline V gene. This CDR3 has 13 residues. The ends were cut back, 5 bases at V and 5 bases at J, with 11 bases in the middle. The CDR3 bases are TGTGCCAGCAGTCGGACTAACCTAGATACGCAGTATTTT. Its translation is CASSRTNLDTQYF.

V usage is TRBV6-1 and J usage is TRBJ1-2; D gene uncertain. V was clipped by 3 bases and J by 2 bases, with 7 bases between them. The CDR3 contains 13 residues. CDR1 is MNHNS and CDR2 is SASEGT in the germline V gene. This chain's CDR3 is CASSEGRNYGYTF. The CDR3 DNA sequence: TGTGCCAGCAGTGAGGGGAGGAACTATGGCTACACCTTC.